This T cell receptor (beta chain) is drawn from a study of regulatory T cells in long-lasting Graves disease. The study's findings and limits: The study examined only peripheral blood, not thyroid tissue.

Time point denoted: newly diagnosed GD, antithyroid drugs for less than 3 months. From PBMCs, RNA was extracted and then used to make the TCR library. Germline CDR1 reads PRHDT; CDR2 reads FYEKMQ (reference sequence). The CDR3 covers 16 residues. Deletions cut 3 bases from V and 2 bases from J, with 17 bases between. The TCR beta library used iRepertoire HTBI primers with Arm-PCR amplification of CDR3. TCRdb reprocessed the multiplex PCR reads with MiXCR, giving one entry per CDR3 protein. The table records around 400,000 distinct CDR3 sequences, about 15% of them present only once. Comments on this clonotype: Its cognate antigen is unknown.

These sequences were also reported in another study, on T cells in Graves' hyperthyroidism and ophthalmopathy. This second report adds: No ophthalmopathy progression within 18 months constituted stable Graves' hyperthyroidism. HTBI primers were the set used in a first-round RT-PCR of the TCR CDR3.

The sample in question was peripheral blood mononuclear cells (PBMCs), obtained at new diagnosis, from a patient treated with antithyroid drugs. This TCR derives from a woman in her forties with Graves disease. This chain connects TRBV13 to TRBJ2-7; D perhaps matches TRBD2 (5 bases). The CDR3 DNA is TGTGCCAGCAGCTTCCGGACGGGATCAGGACCCTACGAGCAGTACTTC. Its protein product is CASSFRTGSGPYEQYF.